There are many counts of the clone carrying this T cell receptor (beta chain). Regarding time point: sample taken at primary tumor resection. Samples came from roughly 75 TRACERx patients with untreated early-stage lung cancer. Whole RNA from tumor, nontumor lung or frozen PBMC was sequenced unsorted. The sample belongs to a study of spatial heterogeneity in lung cancer. Whole-study context: Every unique TCR and UMI combination, on average, appeared more than ten times in raw reads.

From the 5' RACE reads, TCRdb called clonotypes with MiXCR, one entry per CDR3 protein. The sample yields about 11,000 distinct CDR3 sequences, about 3.8% seen once. The sample in question was PBMCs, obtained at surgery. This TCR was recovered from a female donor with early-stage non-small cell lung cancer.

The CDR3 sequence is CASSPSRPSYGYTF. The CDR3, as DNA: TGTGCCAGCAGTCCCTCTCGCCCCTCATATGGCTACACCTTC. The chain joins TRBV28 to TRBJ1-2; D not certain. Per germline, CDR1 MDHEN and CDR2 SYDVKM. V was shortened by 5 bases and J by 5 bases, with 15 bases between the two germline ends. The CDR3 sequence is 14 residues long.